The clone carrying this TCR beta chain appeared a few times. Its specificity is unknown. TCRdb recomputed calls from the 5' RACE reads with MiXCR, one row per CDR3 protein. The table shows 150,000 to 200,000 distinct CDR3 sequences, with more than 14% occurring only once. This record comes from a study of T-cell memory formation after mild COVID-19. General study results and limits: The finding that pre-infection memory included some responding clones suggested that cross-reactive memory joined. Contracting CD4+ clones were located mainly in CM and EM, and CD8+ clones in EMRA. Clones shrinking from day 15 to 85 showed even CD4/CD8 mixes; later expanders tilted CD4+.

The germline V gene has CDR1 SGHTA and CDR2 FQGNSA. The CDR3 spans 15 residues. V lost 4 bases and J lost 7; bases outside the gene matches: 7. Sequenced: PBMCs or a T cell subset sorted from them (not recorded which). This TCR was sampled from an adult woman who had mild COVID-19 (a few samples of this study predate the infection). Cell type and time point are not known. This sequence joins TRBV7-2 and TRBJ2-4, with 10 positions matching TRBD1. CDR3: CASSSGTGVGNIQYF. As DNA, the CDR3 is TGTGCCAGCAGCTCCGGGACAGGGGTAGGGAACATTCAGTACTTC.